This is a list of T cell receptor beta chains from one sample in a study of T cell repertoires in cytomegalovirus infection. In TCRdb, the reads were re-called with MiXCR into one record per CDR3 protein. The profile shows 150,000 to 200,000 distinct CDR3 sequences, 14% of them singletons. The sample taken for sequencing was PBMCs. The receptors stem from a human donor in good health (CMV status not recorded). Some clones in this sample may be carry-over from other donors' samples. Each CDR3 is given with its conserved first and last residue. The order of the fields is V gene, CDR3 length, J gene, CDR3 protein.

>TRBV2|13|TRBJ1-1
CASRGRENTEAFF
>TRBV19|15|TRBJ1-4
CASSSQGSTNEKLFF
>TRBV2|16|TRBJ2-3
CASSESLLAGGDTQYF
>TRBV7-9|17|TRBJ1-5
CASSHNTGLYSNQPQHF
>TRBV11-2|15|TRBJ1-4
CASSHRAGNNEKLFF
>TRBV20-1|14|TRBJ2-5
CSAIRAAGVETQYF
>TRBV6-5|14|TRBJ1-6
CASSYNPYNSPLHF
>TRBV7-9|16|TRBJ1-5
CASSPPGGDSNQPQHF
>TRBV7-2|13|TRBJ1-5
CASSLQGWQPQHF
>TRBV6-2/TRBV6-3|15|TRBJ1-1
CASSYPGRLNTEAFF
>TRBV7-2|15|TRBJ1-3
CASSLGHRIGNTIYF
>TRBV6-5|14|TRBJ1-4
CASSNRGRSEKLFF
>TRBV29-1|11|TRBJ1-4
CSVVTGEKLFF
>TRBV6-2/TRBV6-3|14|TRBJ1-5
CASRLSGSNQPQHF
>TRBV7-9|14|TRBJ2-6
CASGWNSGANVLTF
>TRBV28|15|TRBJ2-1
CASSHLAGGLNEQFF
>TRBV29-1|12|TRBJ1-2
CSVLAGIYGYTF
>TRBV7-2|16|TRBJ2-3
CASSLASGRAGDTQYF
>TRBV7-2|15|TRBJ2-1
CASSYRGSLYNEQFF
>TRBV6-1|15|TRBJ1-5
CASLKYSRGNQPQHF
>TRBV7-8|17|TRBJ2-1
CASSLTSGRSSYNEQFF
>TRBV29-1|14|TRBJ2-1
CSVGSTGYYDEQFF
>TRBV11-1|14|TRBJ2-2
CASSLLGAAGELFF
>TRBV20-1|15|TRBJ2-3
CSASASAGGADTQYF
>TRBV29-1|13|TRBJ2-3
CSVDRGYTDTQYF
>TRBV28|13|TRBJ1-1
CASTGTVNTEAFF
>TRBV6-6|15|TRBJ2-3
CASSYAARGTDTQYF
>TRBV29-1|15|TRBJ2-5
CSVGYSGRPQETQYF
>TRBV5-1|14|TRBJ2-7
CASSSPGQGYEQYF
>TRBV19|14|TRBJ2-3
CASKRSGPRDTQYF
>TRBV28|15|TRBJ2-3
CASTLDEASTDTQYF
>TRBV7-3|17|TRBJ2-3
CASSSSGRRVGPDTQYF
>TRBV6-5|13|TRBJ1-2
CASSSAGPYGYTF
>TRBV4-3|13|TRBJ1-5
CASSQGEGQPQHF
>TRBV6-1|12|TRBJ2-1
CASSPQDYEQFF
>TRBV7-3|14|TRBJ2-5
CASSLVRGGETQYF
>TRBV24-1|17|TRBJ2-6
CATSDGQGVAGANVLTF
>TRBV7-2|14|TRBJ2-1
CASSLRGGARGQFF
>TRBV7-2|15|TRBJ2-5
CASSLGTGFQETQYF
>TRBV3-1|16|TRBJ1-4
CASSQDTTGQNEKLFF
>TRBV29-1|12|TRBJ2-7
CSVEGDLYEQYF
>TRBV27|13|TRBJ1-5
CASRLGPNQPQHF
>TRBV30|11|TRBJ2-7
CAWSGNYEQYF
>TRBV7-2|12|TRBJ2-4
CASSPSGGIQYF
>TRBV7-2|15|TRBJ1-1
CASGRIRGSYTEAFF
>TRBV6-4|12|TRBJ2-1
CASRDRYNEQFF
>TRBV6-5|17|TRBJ2-2
CASRRPGLAGYTGELFF
>TRBV7-9|13|TRBJ2-3
CASSGRWGDTQYF
>TRBV20-1|14|TRBJ1-4
CSARDRVTNEKLFF
>TRBV24-1|15|TRBJ2-3
CATSNSLYDTDTQYF
>TRBV9|13|TRBJ2-1
CASSVSPENEQFF
>TRBV7-6|15|TRBJ1-2
CASSLGPDSDYGYTF
>TRBV7-8|17|TRBJ2-5
CASSLVMATLGQETQYF
>TRBV9|20|TRBJ2-2
CASSISTGTGDGLNTGELFF
>TRBV6-2/TRBV6-3|14|TRBJ2-1
CASSLGDWKGEQFF
>TRBV6-1|13|TRBJ2-2
CASRKLVGGELFF
>TRBV6-2/TRBV6-3|13|TRBJ2-4
CASSSHGENIQYF
>TRBV28|12|TRBJ2-7
CASSLQSYEQYF
>TRBV6-5|15|TRBJ2-2
CASSSGRGRTGELFF
>TRBV29-1|15|TRBJ2-3
CSVEQGAGGIDTQYF